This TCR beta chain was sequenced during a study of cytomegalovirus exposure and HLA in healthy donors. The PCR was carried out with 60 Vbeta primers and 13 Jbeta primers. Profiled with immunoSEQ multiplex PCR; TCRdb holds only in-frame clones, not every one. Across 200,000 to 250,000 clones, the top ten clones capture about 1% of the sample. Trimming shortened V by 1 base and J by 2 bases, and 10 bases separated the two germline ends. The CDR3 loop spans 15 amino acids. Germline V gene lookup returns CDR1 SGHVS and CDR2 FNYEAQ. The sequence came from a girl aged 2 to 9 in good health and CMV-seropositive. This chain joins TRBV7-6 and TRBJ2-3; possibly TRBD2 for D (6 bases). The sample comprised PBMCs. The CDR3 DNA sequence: TGTGCCAGCAGCTTAGGCGGAGGGGACACAGATACGCAGTATTTT. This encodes CASSLGGGDTDTQYF.